These 20 T cell receptor beta chains were all obtained from the same sample, sequenced in a study of blood T cell repertoires in COVID-19. Clones were sequenced by immunoSEQ multiplex PCR, and TCRdb holds only the in-frame ones, with some missing. The data show 87,000 or so clones, approximately 86% seen once. Sequencing used peripheral blood. These receptors originate from a woman between 50 and 59 years old with active or convalescent COVID-19.

The chain combines TRBV4-2 with TRBJ1-2, with TRBD1 matching over 7 bases. V trimming: 0 bases; J trimming: 3 bases; junction bases outside the gene matches: 4. The CDR3 is 15 amino acids. CDR1 LGHNA and CDR2 YNFKEQ come from the germline V gene. The chain's CDR3 is CASSQEARGDYGYTF. CDR3 in DNA: TGTGCCAGCAGCCAAGAGGCCAGGGGGGACTATGGCTACACCTTC.

The rearrangement joins TRBV4-3 to TRBJ1-1, with TRBD1 identical over 7 bases. Germline values: CDR1 LGHNA, CDR2 YSLEER. There are 15 residues in the CDR3. With 0 bases clipped from V and 4 bases from J, the junction kept 5 bases outside the gene matches. The CDR3 here is CASSQDRQGGTEAFF. The CDR3 DNA follows: TGCGCCAGCAGCCAAGATAGGCAGGGGGGCACTGAAGCTTTCTTT.

The chain combines TRBV14 with TRBJ1-6; possible D gene TRBD1, 5 bases. Germline CDR1 reads SGHDN; CDR2 reads FVKESK. The CDR3 totals 14 residues. V lost 0 bases to trimming and J lost 10 bases, with 10 bases between them. The CDR3 DNA reads as TGTGCCAGCAGCCAAGATAGGACAAACTCACCCCTCCACTTT. Its translation: CASSQDRTNSPLHF.

This rearrangement joins TRBV19 to TRBJ1-5; 11 bases match TRBD1. This CDR3 has 19 amino acids. In germline, CDR1 is LNHDA, CDR2 SQIVND (reference sequence). J gave up 2 bases and V 3 bases, and 12 bases lay outside the gene matches. The CDR3 loop is CASSIGVGQGVVGNQPQHF. The DNA for the CDR3 is TGTGCCAGTAGTATTGGGGTGGGACAGGGGGTTGTGGGCAATCAGCCCCAGCATTTT.

This clone is a singleton in its sample. This CDR3 is CAWRRLQYTDTQYF. CDR3 sequence (DNA): TGTGCCTGGAGGAGGCTTCAATACACAGATACGCAGTATTTT. The V call is TRBV30, the J call TRBJ2-3, with D hard to call. The V end lost 3 bases, the J end lost 2 bases, and 12 bases lay between the germline ends. The germline CDR1 and CDR2 sequences are GTSNPN and SVGIG (reference sequence). CDR3 size: 14 residues.

This clone was counted only a few times. The chain is built from TRBV27 and TRBJ1-5; tentative D call: TRBD1 (5 bases). V was clipped by 8 bases and J by 1 base, with 12 bases between them. Germline V CDR1 and CDR2: MNHEY, SMNVEV (reference sequence). This CDR3 has 14 amino acids. CDR3 DNA sequence: TGTGCCAGCTGGGGGGGGGAGAGCAATCAGCCCCAGCATTTT. Encoded protein: CASWGGESNQPQHF.

The J gene is TRBJ2-1, the V gene TRBV2; 15 nucleotides line up with TRBD2. The CDR3 is 15 residues long. CDR1 and CDR2 (germline): SNHLY, FYNNEI. V was clipped by 6 bases and J by 7 bases; unmatched bases: 4. CDR3 sequence: CASRIGTSGGNEQFF. The CDR3 nucleotides are TGTGCCAGCAGGATCGGGACTAGCGGGGGGAATGAGCAGTTCTTC.

J is TRBJ1-3 and V is TRBV7-9, with D unresolved. The V end was cut by 5 bases, the J end by 6 bases, with 2 bases between. Germline V gene lookup returns CDR1 SEHNR and CDR2 FQNEAQ (reference sequence). The CDR3 extends over 10 amino acids. The CDR3, as DNA: TGTGCCAGCAGCCTAAACACCATATATTTT. It translates to CASSLNTIYF. Combining the CDR3 with reference TRBV7-9 and TRBJ1-3 gives the whole variable domain DTGVSQNPRHKITKRGQNVTFRCDPISEHNRLYWYRQTLGQGPEFLTYFQNEAQLEKSRLLSDRFSAERPKGSFSTLEIQRTEQGDSAMYLCASSLNTIYFGEGSWLTVV.

The chain combines TRBV5-4 with TRBJ1-1, with 8 positions matching TRBD1. Losses at the gene ends were 4 bases for V and 1 base for J; bases not matched to a gene: 6. Germline lookup yields CDR1 SGHNT and CDR2 YYREEE (reference sequence). The CDR3 sequence is 15 residues long. Here the CDR3 reads CASSPRDRRNTEAFF. CDR3 nucleotides: TGTGCCAGCAGCCCCCGGGACAGGAGGAACACTGAAGCTTTCTTT.

The gene calls are TRBV30 and TRBJ1-3, with D perhaps TRBD1 (5 bases). The CDR3 is 13 amino acids. Trimming shortened V by 5 bases and J by 4 bases, and 12 bases separated the two germline ends. Germline loops: CDR1 GTSNPN, CDR2 SVGIG (reference sequence). CDR3 in DNA: TGTGCCTGGCTCCGGACACTCGGAAACACCATATATTTT. This sequence encodes CAWLRTLGNTIYF.

The rearrangement links TRBV19 to TRBJ2-7, with a weak D call TRBD2 (7 bases). The CDR3 loop spans 13 amino acids. The germline V gene encodes CDR1 LNHDA and CDR2 SQIVND (reference sequence). V was trimmed by 5 bases and J by 7 bases, leaving 15 bases between them. CDR3 protein: CASSFSGRGEQYF. The CDR3 bases are TGTGCCAGTAGTTTCTCAGGGAGGGGGGAGCAGTACTTC.

V is TRBV12-3 or TRBV12-4 and J is TRBJ1-1; D not resolved. This CDR3 spans 11 amino acids. Trimming took 3 bases from V and 7 from J, leaving 6 bases between them. The CDR3 reads CASSFRGEAFF. CDR3 coding DNA: TGTGCCAGCAGTTTCCGGGGTGAAGCTTTCTTT.

This clone was seen only once. The chain couples TRBV19 to TRBJ2-6, with a tentative D call TRBD2 (6 bases). This CDR3 comprises 16 residues. The germline CDR1 and CDR2 sequences are LNHDA and SQIVND (reference sequence). V was clipped by 6 bases and J by 0 bases, with 12 bases between them. The CDR3 loop is CASRPSEVSGANVLTF. The CDR3 nucleotides read TGTGCCAGTAGACCTAGCGAGGTCTCTGGGGCCAACGTCCTGACTTTC.

The chain couples TRBV19 to TRBJ1-1; the D gene is possibly TRBD1 (5 bases). Deletions cut 6 bases from V and 0 bases from J, with 8 bases between. Germline CDR1 reads LNHDA; CDR2 reads SQIVND (reference sequence). The CDR3 has 13 amino acids. The CDR3 sequence is CASRWGLNTEAFF. The CDR3 DNA reads TGTGCCAGTAGATGGGGCTTGAACACTGAAGCTTTCTTT.

This chain connects TRBV29-1 to TRBJ2-5; D ambiguous. Germline values: CDR1 SQVTM, CDR2 ANQGSEA. V gave up 0 bases and J gave up 4 bases, with 9 bases separating them. The CDR3 spans 13 residues. The DNA for the CDR3 is TGCAGCGTTGAAGACCGGTTGCGAGAGACCCAGTACTTC. Amino acid sequence: CSVEDRLRETQYF.

V gene TRBV30 combines with J gene TRBJ2-7; 7 bases line up with TRBD2. This CDR3 has 13 residues. Losses at the gene ends were 4 bases for V and 3 bases for J; bases not matched to a gene: 6. From germline, CDR1 is GTSNPN and CDR2 SVGIG (reference sequence). The CDR3 is CAWIGERGYEQYF. As DNA, the CDR3 is TGTGCCTGGATTGGGGAGCGGGGCTACGAGCAGTACTTC.

In its sample, this clone was seen once. The chain joins TRBV6-2 or TRBV6-3 to TRBJ1-5; maybe TRBD1 (5 bases). This CDR3 spans 18 amino acids. Germline V gives CDR1 MNHEY, CDR2 SVGEGT. The V gene lost 2 bases and the J gene lost 0 bases, with 17 bases spanning the gap. CDR3 nucleotide sequence: TGTGCCAGCAGTTACCTTCCCGGGCAGGGCGCTAGCAATCAGCCCCAGCATTTT. Translating gives CASSYLPGQGASNQPQHF.

The chain has TRBV30 and TRBJ1-1, with D perhaps matching TRBD1 (6 bases). The germline V gene encodes CDR1 GTSNPN and CDR2 SVGIG (reference sequence). V was shortened by 3 bases and J by 4 bases, with 15 bases between the two germline ends. This CDR3 region has 14 residues. CDR3: CAWRKGRGSTEAFF. CDR3 sequence (DNA): TGTGCCTGGAGAAAGGGCAGGGGAAGCACTGAAGCTTTCTTT.

The genes are TRBV6-1 and TRBJ1-3; the D is unclear. The CDR3 contains 16 residues. Trimming cost V 2 bases and J 0 bases, with 11 bases left between them. Germline V lookup: CDR1 MNHNS, CDR2 SASEGT. CDR3 coding DNA: TGTGCCAGCAGTGAACTCGACGGGAGCTCTGGAAACACCATATATTTT. This translates into CASSELDGSSGNTIYF.

The chain uses TRBV9 and TRBJ2-7; TRBD2 agrees at 9 bases. Germline V gives CDR1 SGDLS, CDR2 YYNGEE. The V gene end was trimmed by 2 bases and the J gene end by 3 bases; junction bases not matched to a gene: 6. This CDR3 spans 15 amino acids. The CDR3 DNA reads TGTGCCAGCAGCGTTGGTAGCGGGGGCTACTACGAGCAGTACTTC. It codes for CASSVGSGGYYEQYF. Complete variable domain (other parts from reference TRBV9 and TRBJ2-7): DSGVTQTPKHLITATGQRVTLRCSPRSGDLSVYWYQQSLDQGLQFLIQYYNGEERAKGNILERFSAQQFPDLHSELNLSSLELGDSALYFCASSVGSGGYYEQYFGPGTRLTVT.